Each of the 26 T cell receptor beta chains below was sequenced from the same sample in a study of T-cell reconstitution after alpha-beta-depleted transplantation in children. Unique molecular identifiers were incorporated when the TCRbeta library was constructed. TCRdb reanalysed the PCR reads using MiXCR and keeps one entry per CDR3 protein. Of 450,000 to 550,000 distinct CDR3 sequences in the sample, more than 9.5% were seen once. The input for sequencing was PBMCs, mostly from graft donor cells, taken 180 days after TCRalphabeta/CD19-depleted stem cell transplant. The receptors shown here come from a female patient aged 2-15 years who had a stem cell transplant for aplastic anemia, so the T cells may come from the graft donor.

This chain uses TRBV7-9 with TRBJ2-7; perhaps TRBD1 as D (6 bases). Germline V lookup: CDR1 SEHNR, CDR2 FQNEAQ (reference sequence). This CDR3 comprises 13 residues. CDR3: CASGLTGTGEQYV. Written as DNA, the CDR3 is TGTGCCAGCGGCTTAACAGGGACGGGGGAGCAGTACGTC.

The chain combines TRBV12-3 or TRBV12-4 with TRBJ1-3; 8 nucleotides agree with TRBD1. J gave up 3 bases and V 5 bases, and 3 bases lay outside the gene matches. CDR3 length equals 14 residues. The CDR3, as DNA: TGTGCCAGCAGTCCAGGGGGCGGTGGAAACACCATATATTTT. It codes for CASSPGGGGNTIYF.

The chain combines TRBV12-3 or TRBV12-4 with TRBJ1-5; D is undetermined. The ends were cut back, 5 bases at V and 1 base at J, with 12 bases in the middle. The CDR3 runs 15 residues. Here the CDR3 reads CASSPFLGSNQPQHF. The CDR3, as DNA: TGTGCCAGCAGTCCCTTCCTGGGCAGCAATCAGCCCCAGCATTTT.

In its sample, this clonotype was seen many times. The chain has TRBV9 and TRBJ2-1, with D possibly being TRBD1 or TRBD2 (5 bases each). V lost 0 bases to trimming and J lost 7 bases, with 14 bases between them. The V gene's germline CDR1 is SGDLS and CDR2 YYNGEE. CDR3 size: 15 residues. The CDR3 here is CASSVGGTSGNEQFF. CDR3 in DNA: TGTGCCAGCAGCGTAGGAGGGACCTCGGGAAATGAGCAGTTCTTC.

This clonotype was picked up a small number of times. For the CDR3, the DNA is TGTGCCACCAGTGATTTCCACCGAGACAGGGCCCACACAGATACGCAGTATTTT. It specifies CATSDFHRDRAHTDTQYF. The chain carries TRBV24-1 and TRBJ2-3; 7 nucleotides agree with TRBD1. Germline V gene lookup returns CDR1 KGHDR and CDR2 SFDVKD. Trimming removed 1 base from V and 2 bases from J; junction bases left unmatched: 11. CDR3 length: 18 residues.

There are many counts of this clonotype. The V gene is TRBV29-1, the J gene TRBJ2-1; D gene uncertain. Deletions cut 6 bases from V and 0 bases from J, with 12 bases between. The germline CDR1 and CDR2 sequences are SQVTM and ANQGSEA. This CDR3 spans 14 amino acids. The CDR3 sequence: CSVCNAVSYNEQFF. CDR3 bases: TGCAGCGTGTGTAACGCCGTCTCCTACAATGAGCAGTTCTTC.

The DNA of the CDR3 is TGTGCCAGCAGTTACAGGGGGCCCGGTAGCACCGGGGAGCTGTTTTTT. This translates into CASSYRGPGSTGELFF. The chain employs TRBV12-3 or TRBV12-4 and TRBJ2-2; 9 nucleotides agree with TRBD1. Unmatched junction bases numbered 7, after V lost 4 bases and J lost 4 bases. The CDR3 consists of 16 residues.

This clonotype was seen many times. The rearrangement links TRBV5-6 to TRBJ2-1; 7 bases fit TRBD1. This CDR3 spans 15 amino acids. With 4 bases clipped from V and 8 bases from J, the junction kept 12 bases outside the gene matches. The V gene's germline CDR1 is SGHDT and CDR2 YYEEEE. CDR3 region: CASSPLEQGNYEQFF. As DNA, the CDR3 is TGTGCCAGCAGCCCCCTGGAACAGGGGAACTATGAGCAGTTCTTC.

A few counts support this clonotype. The chain recombines TRBV20-1 with TRBJ2-1, with no clear D. The CDR3 loop spans 16 amino acids. The germline V and J ends were trimmed by 5 bases and 2 bases, with 19 bases remaining between them. CDR1 DFQATT and CDR2 SNEGSKA come from the germline V gene (reference sequence). CDR3 nucleotides: TGCAGTGCTCCCACTCCAAACTCGATTACCTACAATGAGCAGTTCTTC. It codes for CSAPTPNSITYNEQFF.

This clonotype was counted a few times. This rearrangement joins TRBV7-9 to TRBJ2-3; no clear D. Between the trimmed V and J ends, which lost 4 bases and 9 bases, there was a span of 8 bases. The germline V gene has CDR1 SEHNR and CDR2 FQNEAQ (reference sequence). The CDR3 has 11 residues. CDR3 nucleotide sequence: TGTGCCAGCAGCTCGACCAAGACGCAGTATTTT. Its translation: CASSSTKTQYF.

The table lists this clonotype with a few counts. The chain joins TRBV28 to TRBJ1-2; D unresolved. The CDR3 consists of 13 residues. V was shortened by 8 bases and J by 6 bases, with 16 bases between the two germline ends. Germline CDR1 reads MDHEN; CDR2 reads SYDVKM. CDR3 region: CASGQAGKDGYTF. For the CDR3, the DNA is TGTGCCAGCGGGCAAGCGGGAAAAGATGGCTACACCTTC.

The chain carries TRBV14 and TRBJ2-7, with D hard to call. The CDR3 is 14 residues long. V was shortened by 1 base and J by 2 bases, with 9 bases between the two germline ends. CDR1 is SGHDN and CDR2 is FVKESK in the germline V gene. The CDR3 coding sequence is TGTGCCAGCAGCCAAGGGGGTAATCCCTACGAGCAGTACTTC. Translating gives CASSQGGNPYEQYF.

This clonotype was seen a handful of times. The chain has TRBV28 and TRBJ1-1; possibly TRBD1 for D (5 bases). Germline assignment: CDR1 MDHEN and CDR2 SYDVKM. This CDR3 comprises 12 residues. V lost 10 bases to trimming and J lost 1 base, with 10 bases between them. The CDR3 loop reads CATLDKNTEAFF. Written as DNA, the CDR3 is TGTGCCACTTTGGACAAGAACACTGAAGCTTTCTTT.

This clonotype was recorded many times. The chain employs TRBV20-1 and TRBJ2-4; 7 bases are shared with TRBD1. This CDR3 comprises 14 residues. The ends lost 5 bases at V and 0 bases at J; junction bases unmatched: 4. Germline loops: CDR1 DFQATT, CDR2 SNEGSKA (reference sequence). CDR3 coding DNA: TGCAGTGCTGGGACAGTTGTAGCCAAAAACATTCAGTACTTC. As protein: CSAGTVVAKNIQYF.

This clonotype was found a few times. This chain links TRBV4-3 with TRBJ2-3; the match to TRBD2 covers 11 bases. CDR3 length equals 17 residues. The V gene's germline CDR1 is LGHNA and CDR2 YSLEER. The ends lost 0 bases at V and 2 bases at J; junction bases unmatched: 4. The CDR3: CASSQDLTSGITDTQYF. The DNA for the CDR3 is TGCGCCAGCAGCCAAGATTTGACTAGCGGGATCACAGATACGCAGTATTTT.

This clonotype was recorded at least ten times. V is TRBV7-2 and J is TRBJ1-2; D is unclear. Trimming shortened V by 5 bases and J by 7 bases, and 14 bases separated the two germline ends. Per germline, CDR1 SGHTA and CDR2 FQGNSA. The CDR3 contains 13 residues. The CDR3 coding sequence is TGTGCCAGCAGCCCTCCGGGCCTGGCTGGCTACACCTTC. Its translation is CASSPPGLAGYTF.

This clonotype was counted ten times or more. This chain joins TRBV29-1 and TRBJ1-1; TRBD1 aligns across 7 bases. V lost 7 bases and J lost 1; bases outside the gene matches: 6. This CDR3 comprises 13 residues. Per germline, CDR1 SQVTM and CDR2 ANQGSEA. The CDR3 DNA follows: TGCAGCGCCCACAGGGGAGGGAACACTGAAGCTTTCTTT. This gives the protein CSAHRGGNTEAFF.

This clonotype has more than one count but fewer than ten. V gene TRBV12-3 or TRBV12-4 combines with J gene TRBJ2-6; TRBD1 matches 9 bases. Trimming at V came to 3 bases and at J to 0 bases, leaving 15 bases not matched to a gene. The length of the CDR3 is 21 residues. CDR3 region: CASSFVFYRGPESSGANVLTF. The CDR3 coding sequence is TGTGCCAGCAGTTTCGTTTTCTACAGGGGGCCCGAGAGCTCTGGGGCCAACGTCCTGACTTTC.

Regarding this clonotype: This sequence may be a read error, since a much larger clone differs from it by one base. This chain links TRBV12-3 or TRBV12-4 with TRBJ2-4; D unclear. CDR3 length equals 18 residues. In DNA form, the CDR3 reads TGTGCCATCAGTTTAGACGACGGCCGCTACCTAGCCAAAAACATTCAGTACTTC. Its translation: CAISLDDGRYLAKNIQYF.

This clonotype has just a few counts. This rearrangement joins TRBV6-2 or TRBV6-3 to TRBJ2-7, with D unresolved. The length of the CDR3 is 14 residues. V lost 0 bases to trimming and J lost 4 bases, with 10 bases between them. CDR1 and CDR2 from the germline V gene are MNHEY and SVGEGT. The CDR3: CASSYSSYGYEQYV. The CDR3 nucleotides read TGTGCCAGCAGTTACTCCAGCTACGGATACGAGCAGTACGTC.

The CDR3 loop is CASSFFRYYNEQFF. The CDR3 nucleotides read TGCGCCAGCAGCTTTTTCCGGTACTACAATGAGCAGTTCTTC. This chain uses TRBV5-1 with TRBJ2-1; D is uncertain. CDR3 size: 14 residues. Germline CDR1 reads SGHRS; CDR2 reads YFSETQ. Trimming removed 2 bases from V and 3 bases from J, with 9 bases in between.

This clonotype turned up a few times. DNA for the CDR3: TGTGCCAGCAGCCCCCACGGGTTCCACGAGCAGTACGTC. It yields the protein CASSPHGFHEQYV. The chain recombines TRBV14 with TRBJ2-7; D not certain. Deletions cut 4 bases from V and 5 bases from J, with 12 bases between. This CDR3 region has 13 residues. CDR1 SGHDN and CDR2 FVKESK come from the germline V gene.

This chain uses TRBV14 with TRBJ1-2; D is perhaps TRBD1 (6 bases). Germline V gives CDR1 SGHDN, CDR2 FVKESK. The CDR3 totals 13 residues. V lost 2 bases and J 7 bases, leaving 11 bases between the germline ends. CDR3 region: CASSQLRQAGYTF. The CDR3 DNA is TGTGCCAGCAGCCAACTTAGACAGGCTGGCTACACCTTC.

This clonotype was detected only a few times. The CDR3 region is CASSQDPGTSGSEPYEQYF. The CDR3 DNA reads as TGTGCCAGCAGCCAAGACCCGGGGACTAGCGGGAGTGAACCCTACGAGCAGTACTTC. The chain employs TRBV4-2 and TRBJ2-7, with 14 bases identical to TRBD2. Germline values: CDR1 LGHNA, CDR2 YNFKEQ. Trimming removed 0 bases from V and 2 bases from J; junction bases left unmatched: 9. The CDR3 sequence is 19 residues long.

This clonotype was picked up many times. The rearrangement joins TRBV19 to TRBJ2-1; a weak D match, TRBD2 (5 bases). CDR1 is LNHDA and CDR2 is SQIVND in the germline V gene (reference sequence). The V end was cut by 5 bases, the J end by 3 bases, with 14 bases between. CDR3 length: 15 residues. The chain's CDR3 is CASSFHSEIYNEQFF. DNA for the CDR3: TGTGCCAGTAGTTTCCATAGCGAAATCTACAATGAGCAGTTCTTC.

This clonotype came up a few times. The V call is TRBV29-1, the J call TRBJ1-1, with TRBD1 as a possible D gene (5 bases). With 2 bases removed from V and 11 bases from J, the gap between germline ends came to 15 bases. Per the germline V gene, CDR1 is SQVTM and CDR2 is ANQGSEA. This CDR3 has 12 residues. CDR3 in amino acids: CSVERYGDEAFF. The CDR3 DNA sequence: TGCAGCGTTGAAAGGTATGGGGACGAGGCTTTCTTT.